This TCR beta chain was retrieved from a study of cytomegalovirus exposure and HLA in healthy donors. General study points: Among donors in an Asian-associated ancestry cluster, a later analysis reportedly found fewer N-insertions than the roughly 700-donor mean. Cytomegalovirus association was assigned to 150 to 200 TCR beta chains. Excluded were some V segments that proved indistinguishable, including TRBV6-2 and TRBV6-3. After further analysis at a later stage, 16,951 TCR beta sequences were associated with HLA alleles at 0.05 false discovery rate.

Remarks on this clone: The antigen is undetermined.

Per germline, CDR1 MGHRA and CDR2 YSYEKL. This CDR3 is built from 15 residues. Trimming cost V 4 bases and J 2 bases, with 13 bases left between them. The PCR was carried out with 60 Vbeta primers and 13 Jbeta primers. Here immunoSEQ multiplex PCR was the method, and the copy in TCRdb shows in-frame clones only, minus some. This table has about 140,000 clones, roughly 76% appearing once. This TCR was recovered from a woman aged 35 to 49 in good health and CMV-seronegative. Sequenced input: PBMCs. The V call is TRBV4-1, the J call TRBJ2-3, with D possibly being TRBD2 (5 bases). Here the CDR3 reads CASSRGDPYTDTQYF. The CDR3 bases are TGCGCCAGCAGCCGGGGAGACCCTTACACAGATACGCAGTATTTT.